This T cell receptor beta chain was sequenced during a study of post-analysis software for immune sequencing data (dated by TCRdb to between 2015 and 2017). Describing the broader study: Relapsing-remitting, secondary progressive and progressive-relapsing multiple sclerosis were recorded as disease courses, and subtype annotation was lacking for some patients. The patient repertoires were set against eleven to twelve previously published healthy control repertoires from donors whose ages ranged from about 6 to 25 years. A subset of samples was prepared in parallel using single-end sample barcoding, then pooled and co-amplified after Illumina adapter ligation.

Relative to germline, V is missing 1 base and J is missing 6 bases, with 9 bases of the junction outside any gene match. From the cysteine through the phenylalanine, the CDR3 covers 15 amino acids. The entry retains the CDR3 DNA only, 45 bases that are in frame from base 1. The germline V gene sets CDR1 to MGHRA and CDR2 to YSYEKL. TCR beta repertoires were profiled from peripheral blood of 13 young patients with multiple sclerosis to demonstrate the VDJtools post-analysis software. The multiple sclerosis patients were children and adolescents ranging in age from 6 to 15 years. This clonotype showed up just once. What this receptor recognizes is not known. The record has no base qualities; no much larger clone is one base away. A single read counts as weak evidence. The library was made by PCR. The sequencer was an Illumina HiSeq 2500. Unique molecular identifiers were incorporated into TCR beta cDNA libraries to reduce PCR and sequencing biases. Every 1 to 10 million input T cells yielded approximately 500,000 cDNA molecules, meaning each molecule approximated one T cell. The patient libraries were prepared and sequenced using the same protocol as the earlier healthy control dataset. Within a given batch, samples were prepared together, multiplexed and sequenced on the same HiSeq lane. The source study handled its data this way. Raw barcoded reads were processed with MIGEC, and single-read molecular identifier groups were discarded before consensus assembly and CDR3 extraction. Clonotype tables were post-analysed with VDJtools, and diversity was normalized by down-sampling all datasets to the smallest sample size. In repertoire overlap clustering, CDR3 amino acid sequences, but not nucleotide sequences, were matched to correct batch-related cross-sample contamination. The raw public data were reprocessed by TCRdb itself: fastp quality trimming at Q25, MiXCR clonotype calling, in-frame beta chains only. For every CDR3 protein sequence, its rows merge into one entry that carries the most common genes and DNA. The V and J calls were not made by the authors but by TCRdb's processing. For this sample the table gives around 200,000 distinct CDR3 sequences, of which around 29% were detected only once. The ten biggest clones cover 3% to 4% of the sample.

Overall results and qualifications from the work: Direct clustering with F measure showed strong co-clustering of samples prepared in the same batch, prompting a batch-effect correction. Compared with controls, multiple sclerosis patients had significantly lower normalized Chao1 diversity, a finding suggesting substantial peripheral T-cell clonal expansion. The control group was slightly older than the multiple sclerosis patient group. Significantly higher frequencies in patients than in controls were found for several TRBV segments, including TRBV5-6, TRBV5-1 and TRBV20-1.

Rearrangement joined TRBV4-1 to TRBJ2-7, and 7 junction bases match TRBD1. This receptor was taken from a girl aged 2-17 years with multiple sclerosis. Sample: blood. CDR3 region: CASSQGARGSSEQYF. The DNA is as follows: TGCGCCAGCAGCCAAGGTGCCAGGGGGAGTAGCGAGCAGTACTTC.